This is a list of T cell receptor beta chains from one sample in a study of T cell responses to AZD1222 COVID-19 vaccine. Produced via immunoSEQ multiplex PCR; TCRdb's table is partial and in-frame only. The repertoire holds around 80,000 clones, with 83% as singletons. The source material was peripheral blood, sampled 28 days after the second AZD1222 dose. All receptors derive from an adult who received the AZD1222 COVID-19 vaccine. The CDR3 runs from the conserved cysteine through the conserved F or W. Each record gives: J gene, V gene, D gene, CDR3 protein. A D gene is named only where the DNA matches it firmly.

>TRBJ2-3|TRBV2|-
CASSEYAGSGDTQYF
>TRBJ1-1|TRBV28|-
CASSFQYTEAFF
>TRBJ2-7|TRBV27|TRBD2
CASSLSSLAGAYEQYF
>TRBJ2-2|TRBV28|TRBD1
CASSLGQGDTGELFF
>TRBJ1-2|TRBV27|TRBD1
CASSRTGGRRNYGYTF
>TRBJ2-7|TRBV14|TRBD2
CASSNSPLGGSIRGEQYF
>TRBJ1-6|TRBV11-2|-
CASSVTGGPGSPLHF
>TRBJ1-3|TRBV30|-
CAWRASGNTIYF
>TRBJ2-7|TRBV4-1|-
CASSQEGTYEQYF
>TRBJ2-3|TRBV7-2|-
CASSLGRYVSTDTQYF
>TRBJ1-5|TRBV10-3|-
CAISEYREGNQPQHF
>TRBJ2-5|TRBV5-4|-
CASSGEGGQETQYF
>TRBJ2-1|TRBV27|-
CASSLSASERSYNEQFF
>TRBJ1-1|TRBV30|TRBD1
CAWDRGSAEAFF
>TRBJ1-2|TRBV7-2|-
CASSLPVIGSYGYTF
>TRBJ2-1|TRBV12-3/TRBV12-4|-
CASSLNNEQFF
>TRBJ2-1|TRBV7-3|-
CASSSVGEGYNEQFF
>TRBJ2-5|TRBV6-2/TRBV6-3|-
CASSAWRLREIVETQYF
>TRBJ1-5|TRBV19|-
CASSFSSNQPQHF
>TRBJ2-1|TRBV11-3|TRBD1
CASSITGDPYNEQFF
>TRBJ1-6|TRBV7-2|TRBD1
CASSLAGGTNNSPLHF
>TRBJ2-1|TRBV19|TRBD2
CASSRRESPYNEQFF
>TRBJ1-1|TRBV19|-
CASTPLGGNTEAFF
>TRBJ1-2|TRBV6-1|TRBD1
CASSEIPGQGNGYTF
>TRBJ1-1|TRBV7-8|-
CASSLVSSNTEAFF
>TRBJ1-4|TRBV7-2|-
CASSTRGQFNEKLFF
>TRBJ1-1|TRBV19|-
CASSIDRDKYTEAFF
>TRBJ2-7|TRBV9|-
CASSVGPSNEQYF
>TRBJ2-2|TRBV10-1|TRBD2
CASSESYSGRTTGELFF
>TRBJ1-2|TRBV5-6|TRBD1
CASSLRTGTVNYGYTF
>TRBJ2-1|TRBV7-2|TRBD2
CASSITSVEQFF
>TRBJ2-2|TRBV28|TRBD1
CASRSSGQGAGHGELFF
>TRBJ1-5|TRBV30|-
CAWRPPGGRDQPQHF
>TRBJ1-2|TRBV5-6|-
CASSLGGSYGYTF
>TRBJ1-1|TRBV20-1|-
CSKKGVTEAFF
>TRBJ2-2|TRBV18|-
CASSPKAPRTTNTGELFF
>TRBJ1-6|TRBV9|-
CASSVEGDNSPLHF
>TRBJ2-2|TRBV23-1|-
CARSDSRDCNTGELFF
>TRBJ2-1|TRBV28|-
CASSFGGTDNEQFF
>TRBJ1-2|TRBV5-1|-
CASSLGFYGYTF
>TRBJ1-3|TRBV6-5|-
CASSYRTGSGNTIYF
>TRBJ1-1|TRBV24-1|TRBD1
CATSDLSFGTVSEAFF
>TRBJ2-2|TRBV7-7|-
CASSLDPTEAGELFF
>TRBJ1-4|TRBV9|-
CASSPEAGNEKLFF
>TRBJ1-1|TRBV5-5|-
CASSPEGRHPVAEAFF
>TRBJ2-5|TRBV18|TRBD1
CASSATWTGAGETQYF
>TRBJ2-2|TRBV12-3/TRBV12-4|-
CASTHPPGELFF
>TRBJ1-2|TRBV21-1|-
CASSKARGDGGGYTF
>TRBJ1-5|TRBV19|TRBD1
CASSIDGTGVNQPQHF